This passage covers 3 T cell receptor beta chains from one sample sequenced in a study of blood T cell repertoires in COVID-19. Sequencing was performed with immunoSEQ multiplex PCR; in TCRdb, only in-frame clones are kept and a portion is missing. Of some 200,000 clones listed, approximately 90% are singletons. The specimen was peripheral blood. The source of these receptors is a man over 45 with acute or convalescent COVID-19.

This chain joins TRBV15 and TRBJ1-1; TRBD1 matches 10 bases. The length of the CDR3 is 15 residues. With V trimmed by 0 bases and J by 7 bases, 5 bases remained unmatched. Germline-derived CDR1 and CDR2 are LNHNV and YYDKDF (reference sequence). The CDR3 nucleotides read TGTGCCACCAGCAGAGATCGGGGGACAGGGGTTGAAGCTTTCTTT. Translation: CATSRDRGTGVEAFF.

This clone was detected once. The rearrangement joins TRBV14 to TRBJ2-5; no reliable D call. The CDR3 contains 12 residues. Per the germline V gene, CDR1 is SGHDN and CDR2 is FVKESK. V shed 0 bases and J shed 7 bases, with 6 bases lying between them. The CDR3 coding sequence is TGTGCCAGCAGCCAAGACGTCGGGACCCAGTACTTC. Translation gives CASSQDVGTQYF.

The chain employs TRBV6-5 and TRBJ2-7, with 7 positions matching TRBD1. The CDR3 sequence is 15 residues long. V lost 6 bases, J lost 1 base, and 9 bases stayed unmatched. Germline V gene lookup returns CDR1 MNHEY and CDR2 SVGAGI. The CDR3 loop is CASRSGTATSYEQYF. CDR3 bases: TGTGCCAGCAGGTCCGGGACAGCTACGTCCTACGAGCAGTACTTC.